This TCR beta chain was sequenced during a study of regulatory T cells in long-lasting Graves disease. Study context: Patients with persistent Graves' disease had over 5 years of antithyroid drugs and persistent TSH receptor antibodies. Study-level results: The persistent group shared fewer than 3,500 public clonotypes, more than the roughly 970 shared by new patients.

Building of the TCR beta libraries involved iRepertoire HTBI primers and Arm-PCR of CDR3 regions. MiXCR, applied by TCRdb to the multiplex PCR reads, yields one record per CDR3 protein. The table lists 400,000 or so distinct CDR3 sequences, 20% to 25% of them singletons, with about a quarter in the top ten. Time point meaning: persistent/refractory GD, antithyroid drugs over 5 years with positive TRAb. The TCR library was made from RNA that had been extracted from PBMCs in TRIzol. American Thyroid Association guidelines were used to diagnose Graves' disease. Enrollment of patients was through an endocrinology department in Xi'an, China. This clonotype was observed at least ten times. Its specificity is unknown. Trimming took off 7 bases at V and 5 bases at J, with 15 bases between the two ends. The CDR3 totals 13 residues. Germline V CDR1 and CDR2: MDHEN, SYDVKM.

The material sequenced was peripheral blood mononuclear cells (PBMCs), taken when the disease was refractory, from a patient treated with antithyroid drugs. The sequence came from a female donor with Graves disease. The chain links TRBV28 to TRBJ2-7, with unresolved D. The CDR3 sequence: CASTSKEFNEQYF. CDR3 coding DNA: TGTGCCAGCACTTCTAAGGAGTTCAACGAGCAGTACTTC.